The TCR beta chain described here comes from a study of cytomegalovirus exposure and HLA in healthy donors. Study results and limitations: Reports showed the classifier diagnosing cytomegalovirus status with high specificity and sensitivity. In vitro experiments confirmed that a few CMV-associated chains were specific for CMV antigens. TCR sequences were mostly rare, though some public TCRs occurred in many donors.

This clone appeared a single time. The target antigen is unknown. Only in-frame clones appear in the TCRdb table, and some are missing; sequencing was by immunoSEQ multiplex PCR. The profile shows some 80,000 clones, 95% of them singletons. The donors were part of the validation cohort of 120 subjects. That cohort was separate from the first cohort, which comprised about 730 subjects. CDR1 is SGHVS and CDR2 is FNYEAQ in the germline V gene. The CDR3 totals 16 residues. V trimming: 5 bases; J trimming: 0 bases; junction bases outside the gene matches: 8. Material: PBMCs. The V and J genes are TRBV7-6 and TRBJ1-2, with TRBD1 identical over 8 bases. The clonotype was recovered from a woman aged 18-35 years in good health and CMV-seronegative. The CDR3 DNA follows: TGTGCCAGCAGCCCGGACAGGGAAAACCCTAACTATGGCTACACCTTC. As protein: CASSPDRENPNYGYTF.